What follows are 25 T cell receptor beta chains derived from one specimen sequenced in a study of early stage breast cancer tumors. Produced via immunoSEQ multiplex PCR; TCRdb's table is partial and in-frame only. This table holds around 30,000 clones, under 75% found once. The source material was blood. Every receptor here comes from a person aged 45 to 59 with breast cancer.

The genes are TRBV29-1 and TRBJ2-3; maybe TRBD1 (6 bases). The CDR3 loop spans 14 amino acids. Germline V CDR1 and CDR2: SQVTM, ANQGSEA. V was pared by 4 bases and J by 2 bases, with 13 bases between. CDR3 protein: CSVGRQVDTDTQYF. The CDR3 DNA is TGCAGCGTTGGACGACAGGTGGACACAGATACGCAGTATTTT.

This clone was detected once. The chain couples TRBV27 to TRBJ2-1; D call uncertain. The CDR3 contains 15 residues. Germline V gene data show CDR1 as MNHEY and CDR2 as SMNVEV (reference sequence). Trimming took off 8 bases at V and 4 bases at J, with 18 bases between the two ends. The CDR3 is CASLPRAGFYNEQFF. In nucleotides, the CDR3 is TGTGCCAGCCTCCCCCGGGCAGGTTTTTACAATGAGCAGTTCTTC.

This chain connects TRBV2 to TRBJ1-1; D call uncertain. The CDR3 runs to 15 residues. The germline V gene encodes CDR1 SNHLY and CDR2 FYNNEI. The V end lost 7 bases, the J end lost 1 base, and 16 bases lay between the germline ends. The CDR3 DNA reads as TGTGCCAGCATCAGAAGGGCAGAGAGGAACACTGAAGCTTTCTTT. Protein: CASIRRAERNTEAFF.

The gene calls are TRBV5-1 and TRBJ2-7; tentatively, D is TRBD1 (6 bases). Per the germline V gene, CDR1 is SGHRS and CDR2 is YFSETQ. V was pared by 1 base and J by 3 bases, with 14 bases between. This CDR3 spans 15 amino acids. As DNA, the CDR3 is TGCGCCAGCAGCTTGCGACCTACAGGGATCTACGAGCAGTACTTC. This translates into CASSLRPTGIYEQYF.

This clone has a single count. The chain combines TRBV11-2 with TRBJ2-1; D ambiguous. Deletions cut 1 base from V and 2 bases from J, with 9 bases between. The V gene's germline CDR1 is SGHAT and CDR2 FQNNGV. The CDR3 sequence is 15 residues long. In DNA form, the CDR3 reads TGTGCCAGCAGCTTAGTAAGGGATGCCTACAATGAGCAGTTCTTC. Its protein product is CASSLVRDAYNEQFF.

The chain couples TRBV5-6 to TRBJ2-2, with 7 bases that match TRBD2. Germline loops: CDR1 SGHDT, CDR2 YYEEEE. This CDR3 contains 14 residues. Losses at the gene ends were 5 bases for V and 6 bases for J; bases not matched to a gene: 7. CDR3 region: CASRERDRAGELFF. In nucleotides, the CDR3 is TGTGCCAGCAGAGAGCGGGATCGGGCCGGGGAGCTGTTTTTT.

This clone was detected once. Other DNA sequences in the sample encode the same CDR3. The V and J genes are TRBV14 and TRBJ2-7, with 8 bases that match TRBD1. Trimming cost V 3 bases and J 3 bases; bases outside gene matches: 4. The CDR3 is made up of 14 amino acids. Per germline, CDR1 SGHDN and CDR2 FVKESK. Written as DNA, the CDR3 is TGTGCCAGCAGCCAGGGCACAGGGGGCTACGAGCAGTACTTC. This translates into CASSQGTGGYEQYF.

V is TRBV5-5 and J is TRBJ2-2; D gene uncertain. CDR3 length: 13 residues. Trimming removed 3 bases from V and 6 bases from J, with 9 bases in between. The germline CDR1 and CDR2 sequences are SGHKS and YYEKEE (reference sequence). The CDR3 region has the DNA TGTGCCAGCAGCTACAGACGGCCCGGGGAGCTGTTTTTT. Its protein product is CASSYRRPGELFF.

Only a few counts were recorded for this clone. The V gene is TRBV5-1, the J gene TRBJ2-1; D is perhaps TRBD2 (5 bases). Per germline, CDR1 SGHRS and CDR2 YFSETQ. The CDR3 contains 13 residues. Trimming pared 3 bases from V and 7 bases from J, leaving 11 bases between. CDR3 nucleotides: TGCGCCAGCAGCTCCTTACTAGGGAATGAGCAGTTCTTC. Translation gives CASSSLLGNEQFF.

The chain uses TRBV2 and TRBJ1-1; D gene unclear. Trimming pared 7 bases from V and 5 bases from J, leaving 17 bases between. The CDR3 spans 14 residues. Germline CDR1 and CDR2: SNHLY and FYNNEI. In DNA, the CDR3 is TGTGCCAGCACCCCCAGGCAGGCCGGAACTGAAGCTTTCTTT. It translates to CASTPRQAGTEAFF.

This chain uses TRBV21-1 with TRBJ2-4; the DNA was not used to check the table's D call, TRBD1. TRBV21-1 is a pseudogene segment. This CDR3 is built from 17 residues. CDR3 residues: CASSKGQGAKAKNIQYF. The CDR3 DNA reads as TGTGCCAGCAGCAAAGGGCAGGGGGCGAAGGCCAAAAACATTCAGTACTTC.

V is TRBV18 and J is TRBJ2-5, with D perhaps matching TRBD2 (5 bases). CDR3 length: 14 residues. Germline CDR1 is KGHSH and CDR2 is LQKENI. Trimming removed 6 bases from V and 4 bases from J, with 15 bases in between. The CDR3 reads CASSLGLPPETQYF. The CDR3 bases are TGTGCCAGCTCCCTCGGACTCCCCCCAGAGACCCAGTACTTC.

V and J are TRBV11-1 and TRBJ2-7; 8 bases are shared with TRBD1. V was clipped by 7 bases and J by 0 bases; unmatched bases: 5. CDR1 is SGHAT, CDR2 FQDESV, per germline (reference sequence). The length of the CDR3 is 14 residues. The CDR3 nucleotides are TGTGCCAGCACACCACAGGGGGGCTCCTACGAGCAGTACTTC. As protein: CASTPQGGSYEQYF.

The chain recombines TRBV29-1 with TRBJ2-7, with 7 nucleotides matching TRBD1. The germline gives CDR1 SQVTM, CDR2 ANQGSEA. J was trimmed by 0 bases and V by 2 bases; bases with no gene match: 1. The CDR3 covers 13 residues. In DNA, the CDR3 is TGCAGCGTTGAAACAGGGGCCTCCTACGAGCAGTACTTC. It translates to CSVETGASYEQYF.

This chain joins TRBV18 and TRBJ1-2; possible D gene TRBD1, 5 bases. This CDR3 comprises 14 residues. The germline CDR1 and CDR2 sequences are KGHSH and LQKENI. V was shortened by 3 bases and J by 4 bases, with 12 bases between the two germline ends. The CDR3 is CASSPLTDLYGYTF. DNA of the CDR3: TGTGCCAGCTCACCCTTGACAGACCTCTATGGCTACACCTTC. Using reference TRBV18 and TRBJ1-2 for the parts outside the CDR3, the full variable domain is NAGVMQNPRHLVRRRGQEARLRCSPMKGHSHVYWYRQLPEEGLKFMVYLQKENIIDESGMPKERFSAEFPKEGPSILRIQQVVRGDSAAYFCASSPLTDLYGYTFGSGTRLTVV.

This clone was seen only a few times. This chain uses TRBV21-1 with TRBJ2-2. TRBV21-1 is a pseudogene. CDR3 length: 14 residues. DNA for the CDR3: TGTGCCAGCAGCAAAGAACACGTAGCCGGGGAGCTGTTTTTT. This sequence encodes CASSKEHVAGELFF.

This clone came up a few times. The chain recombines TRBV7-9 with TRBJ1-5; D call uncertain. Germline CDR1 reads SEHNR; CDR2 reads FQNEAQ (reference sequence). The V end was cut by 1 base, the J end by 3 bases, with 7 bases between. This CDR3 is 14 amino acids long. CDR3 region: CASSLDGFNQPQHF. The DNA for the CDR3 is TGTGCCAGCAGCTTAGATGGTTTCAATCAGCCCCAGCATTTT.

CDR3 nucleotide sequence: TGTGCCTGGAGTGGGACTAGCGGGAATACGCAGTATTTT. Translating gives CAWSGTSGNTQYF. The chain employs TRBV30 and TRBJ2-3, with 12 bases aligning to TRBD2. Germline-derived CDR1 and CDR2 are GTSNPN and SVGIG (reference sequence). The V segment lost 1 base and the J segment 7 bases; nucleotides outside the gene matches: 0. The length of the CDR3 is 13 residues.

The CDR3 DNA follows: TGCGCCAGCAGCTTGGAAAGCCTGGGGTTCTCCTACGAGCAGTACTTC. It yields the protein CASSLESLGFSYEQYF. This sequence joins TRBV5-1 and TRBJ2-7; the D is unclear. Trimming took off 0 bases at V and 0 bases at J, with 13 bases between the two ends. The CDR3 is 16 amino acids. Germline V gene lookup returns CDR1 SGHRS and CDR2 YFSETQ.

The rearrangement uses TRBV29-1 and TRBJ2-3; TRBD1 matches 12 bases. V trimming: 1 base; J trimming: 5 bases; junction bases outside the gene matches: 4. In germline, CDR1 is SQVTM, CDR2 ANQGSEA. The CDR3 loop spans 15 amino acids. CDR3 residues: CSVEGDRGPGDTQYF. Written as DNA, the CDR3 is TGCAGCGTTGAAGGGGACAGGGGGCCGGGAGATACGCAGTATTTT.

This chain connects TRBV4-3 to TRBJ1-1; the D is unclear. V lost 3 bases and J lost 4, with 15 bases in between. CDR1 is LGHNA and CDR2 is YSLEER in the germline V gene. CDR3 length: 15 amino acids. The CDR3 region has the DNA TGCGCCAGCAGCCATGACCCCGCTACGGGCACTGAAGCTTTCTTT. Translating it yields CASSHDPATGTEAFF.

The sample holds a few counts of this clone. The chain combines TRBV9 with TRBJ1-3; D is possibly TRBD1 (5 bases). Looked up from germline, CDR1 is SGDLS and CDR2 is YYNGEE. The V end was cut by 0 bases, the J end by 1 base, with 8 bases between. The CDR3 is made up of 15 amino acids. CDR3 protein: CASSVVGGSGNTIYF. CDR3 coding DNA: TGTGCCAGCAGCGTAGTTGGGGGATCTGGAAACACCATATATTTT.

This chain uses TRBV6-5 with TRBJ1-6, with TRBD1 identical over 8 bases. Germline trimming cut 6 bases from V and 7 bases from J; bases unmatched to any gene: 5. This CDR3 spans 14 amino acids. CDR1 and CDR2 from the germline V gene are MNHEY and SVGAGI. The CDR3 is CASRLTGANSPLHF. The CDR3 coding sequence is TGTGCCAGCAGGCTGACAGGGGCGAATTCACCCCTCCACTTT.

This chain uses TRBV9 with TRBJ2-2, with 11 bases that match TRBD2. V was clipped by 3 bases and J by 1 base; unmatched bases: 2. CDR3 size: 16 residues. Germline V gene lookup returns CDR1 SGDLS and CDR2 YYNGEE. This CDR3 reads CASSEGLAGNTGELFF. CDR3 DNA: TGTGCCAGCAGCGAAGGACTAGCGGGGAACACCGGGGAGCTGTTTTTT. Full variable domain (rest looked up from reference TRBV9 and TRBJ2-2): DSGVTQTPKHLITATGQRVTLRCSPRSGDLSVYWYQQSLDQGLQFLIQYYNGEERAKGNILERFSAQQFPDLHSELNLSSLELGDSALYFCASSEGLAGNTGELFFGEGSRLTVL.

This rearrangement joins TRBV2 to TRBJ2-2; D possibly corresponds to TRBD2 (5 bases). CDR1 and CDR2 (germline): SNHLY, FYNNEI. The CDR3 covers 17 residues. V gave up 1 base and J gave up 6 bases, with 18 bases separating them. The CDR3 nucleotides read TGTGCCAGCAGTGAAGGAGTACCAAAGAGGGTCGCCGGGGAGCTGTTTTTT. Its translation: CASSEGVPKRVAGELFF.